This is a list of T cell receptor beta chains from one sample in a study of blood T cell repertoires in COVID-19. The data were produced by immunoSEQ multiplex PCR, yet TCRdb's version contains in-frame clones alone and is incomplete. Of approximately 150,000 clones listed, roughly nine tenths were seen once; the top ten hold roughly 1.2%. The source material was PBMCs or T cells enriched from blood (not recorded which). The receptors come from a human donor with acute COVID-19. The donor label of this sample is uncertain. CDR3s include the opening cysteine and the closing phenylalanine or tryptophan. Each record gives: J gene, clone size, D gene, V gene, CDR3 DNA, CDR3 protein. D genes are given only for firm matches. A row's size may be missing; if present it is once, few, many or a size class.

J: TRBJ1-1
size: .
D: .
V: TRBV5-6
DNA: TGTGCCAGCAGCCGTCAGGGGAACACTGAAGCTTTCTTT
CDR3: CASSRQGNTEAFF

J: TRBJ1-1
size: .
D: .
V: TRBV18
DNA: TGTGCCAGCTCACCACTAGGGGACACTGAAGCTTTCTTT
CDR3: CASSPLGDTEAFF

J: TRBJ2-2
size: .
D: .
V: TRBV3-1/TRBV3-2
DNA: TGTGCCAGCAGCCAGCAGGCGGGGAGCACCGGGGAGCTGTTTTTT
CDR3: CASSQQAGSTGELFF

J: TRBJ1-5
size: few
D: .
V: TRBV19
DNA: TGTGCCAGCGGGGAAGGCAATCAGCCCCAGCATTTT
CDR3: CASGEGNQPQHF

J: TRBJ2-3
size: few
D: TRBD2
V: TRBV15
DNA: TGTGCCACCCGGGGGGGCGGGGATACGCAGTATTTT
CDR3: CATRGGGDTQYF

J: TRBJ1-5
size: .
D: .
V: TRBV19
DNA: TGTGCCAGTCGTCAGGAAAGGCGAAGCAATCAGCCCCAGCATTTT
CDR3: CASRQERRSNQPQHF

J: TRBJ1-5
size: .
D: .
V: TRBV12-3/TRBV12-4
DNA: TGTGCCAGCAGTCCAGGGGCCAATCAGCCCCAGCATTTT
CDR3: CASSPGANQPQHF

J: TRBJ1-2
size: .
D: .
V: TRBV5-1
DNA: TGCGCCAGCAAAGAACAGGGCTATGGCTACACCTTC
CDR3: CASKEQGYGYTF

J: TRBJ1-1
size: .
D: TRBD1
V: TRBV27
DNA: TGTGCCAGCACCGGCAGGGGGCGGGAAACTGAAGCTTTCTTT
CDR3: CASTGRGRETEAFF

J: TRBJ1-4
size: .
D: TRBD1
V: TRBV19
DNA: TGTGCCAGCAGTACCTTGGCGGGACAGGGCGGTGAAAAACTGTTTTTT
CDR3: CASSTLAGQGGEKLFF

J: TRBJ1-6
size: .
D: .
V: TRBV15
DNA: TGTGCCACCAGGCGGATCGACGGACTCCGGTTGGGACTCCAAAGGTCACCCCTCCACTTT
CDR3: CATRRIDGLRLGLQRSPLHF

J: TRBJ1-3
size: .
D: .
V: TRBV24-1
DNA: TGTGCCACCAGTGATTTCCCCAGGGGAAACACCATATATTTT
CDR3: CATSDFPRGNTIYF

J: TRBJ2-2
size: .
D: TRBD1
V: TRBV11-3
DNA: TGTGCCAGCAGCTCCTGGGACAGCCAATCGAACACCGGGGAGCTGTTTTTT
CDR3: CASSSWDSQSNTGELFF

J: TRBJ2-3
size: .
D: .
V: TRBV7-9
DNA: TGTGCCAGCAGCTTCCCGCGGTCTAGCACAGATACGCAGTATTTT
CDR3: CASSFPRSSTDTQYF

J: TRBJ2-7
size: .
D: .
V: TRBV4-3
DNA: TGCGCCAGCAGCCAAGTAAGAACTGGACAGATTTACGAGCAGTACTTC
CDR3: CASSQVRTGQIYEQYF

J: TRBJ2-5
size: .
D: TRBD1
V: TRBV30
DNA: TGTGCCTGGCATCCCCGGCCAGGACAGGGGGCGGTAGGGACCCAGTACTTC
CDR3: CAWHPRPGQGAVGTQYF

J: TRBJ1-1
size: .
D: TRBD1
V: TRBV11-3
DNA: TGTGCCAGCAGCTGGACAGGGCGGACTGAAGCTTTCTTT
CDR3: CASSWTGRTEAFF

J: TRBJ2-2
size: .
D: .
V: TRBV7-3
DNA: TGTGCCAGCAGCTCCTCAGCCGGGGAGCTGTTTTTT
CDR3: CASSSSAGELFF

J: TRBJ1-4
size: .
D: .
V: TRBV4-3
DNA: TGCGCCAGCAGCCAAGAATATCCAGGGTATGAAAAACTGTTTTTT
CDR3: CASSQEYPGYEKLFF

J: TRBJ2-1
size: .
D: .
V: TRBV27
DNA: TGTGCCAGCAGTTTATGGAGTGGGGCTGAGGAGCAGTTCTTC
CDR3: CASSLWSGAEEQFF

J: TRBJ1-4
size: .
D: .
V: TRBV11-2
DNA: TGTGCCAGCAGCTTAGACAGAGGGGAAAAACTGTTTTTT
CDR3: CASSLDRGEKLFF

J: TRBJ1-4
size: .
D: .
V: TRBV5-4
DNA: TGTGCCAGCAGCTTGGCCGGGGAGGTCGGGGAAAAACTGTTTTTT
CDR3: CASSLAGEVGEKLFF

J: TRBJ2-7
size: once
D: .
V: TRBV5-6
DNA: TGTGCCAGCAGCTTGGCCGAGGATTACGAGCAGTACTTC
CDR3: CASSLAEDYEQYF

J: TRBJ1-1
size: .
D: .
V: TRBV2
DNA: TGTGCCAGCCAAAGGTCGGGCACTGAAGCTTTCTTT
CDR3: CASQRSGTEAFF

J: TRBJ1-1
size: few
D: .
V: TRBV29-1
DNA: TGCAGCGTGGAAGAACAGGGAAACACTGAAGCTTTCTTT
CDR3: CSVEEQGNTEAFF

J: TRBJ2-3
size: once
D: TRBD2
V: TRBV29-1
DNA: TGCAGCGCTACGACTAGCGGGGGGGCTGGAGATACGCAGTATTTT
CDR3: CSATTSGGAGDTQYF

J: TRBJ2-1
size: .
D: .
V: TRBV27
DNA: TGTGCCAGCAGTTTGGGCGCCAGGGAGGATGAGCAGTTCTTC
CDR3: CASSLGAREDEQFF

J: TRBJ2-3
size: .
D: .
V: TRBV18
DNA: TGTGCCAGCTCACCACCTAACAGGGAAGATACGCAGTATTTT
CDR3: CASSPPNREDTQYF

J: TRBJ2-7
size: .
D: .
V: TRBV18
DNA: TGTGCCAGCTCACCCGGGACCTACGAGCAGTACTTC
CDR3: CASSPGTYEQYF

J: TRBJ1-5
size: .
D: .
V: TRBV5-1
DNA: TGCGCCAGCAGCGTGGGGTTCGGGCAGCCCCAGCATTTT
CDR3: CASSVGFGQPQHF

J: TRBJ1-6
size: .
D: .
V: TRBV30
DNA: TGTGCCTGGAGTGTAGGAGGAGCTAGGACACCCCTCCACTTT
CDR3: CAWSVGGARTPLHF

J: TRBJ2-2
size: .
D: TRBD2
V: TRBV24-1
DNA: TGTGCCACCAGTGACGCACTATTTGGGGGGGGATCGCGAATGTGGAACACCGGGGAGCTGTTTTTT
CDR3: CATSDALFGGGSRMWNTGELFF

J: TRBJ1-2
size: .
D: .
V: TRBV5-1
DNA: TGCGCCAGCAGCCCTAACAGGTATGGCTACACCTTC
CDR3: CASSPNRYGYTF

J: TRBJ1-2
size: .
D: TRBD1
V: TRBV3-1/TRBV3-2
DNA: TGTGCCAGCAGCCAAGATAGTCGTAGGACAGGGGTTTATAACTATGGCTACACCTTC
CDR3: CASSQDSRRTGVYNYGYTF

J: TRBJ1-2
size: .
D: .
V: TRBV6-2/TRBV6-3
DNA: TGTGCCAGCAGTTGGGATTCAGGGTATGGCTACACCTTC
CDR3: CASSWDSGYGYTF

J: TRBJ2-7
size: .
D: TRBD2
V: TRBV2
DNA: TGTGCCAGCAGTGAAAGTTTTCTAGCGGGGCGAGTTTTC
CDR3: CASSESFLAGRVF

J: TRBJ2-5
size: .
D: .
V: TRBV5-1
DNA: TGCGCCAGCAGCTTGACGGGTGGTAGAGAGACCCAGTACTTC
CDR3: CASSLTGGRETQYF

J: TRBJ1-5
size: few
D: .
V: TRBV7-8
DNA: TGTGCCAGCAGCTTAAGGGGGACACTTTATAGCAATCAGCCCCAGCATTTT
CDR3: CASSLRGTLYSNQPQHF

J: TRBJ1-2
size: .
D: .
V: TRBV28
DNA: TGTGCCAGCAGTTTAGGAGGATGGACGGATGGCTACACCTTC
CDR3: CASSLGGWTDGYTF

J: TRBJ1-5
size: .
D: .
V: TRBV6-5
DNA: TGTGCCAGCAGTTACTCGGGGGCGAGCAATCAGCCCCAGCATTTT
CDR3: CASSYSGASNQPQHF

J: TRBJ2-7
size: .
D: TRBD1
V: TRBV27
DNA: TGTGCCAGCAGTCCTACGGACAGGGGGCTCCACGAGCAGTACTTC
CDR3: CASSPTDRGLHEQYF

J: TRBJ2-1
size: .
D: TRBD2
V: TRBV5-1
DNA: TGCGCCAGCAAACTTGGGCGGGGGGAGTACAATGAGCAGTTCTTC
CDR3: CASKLGRGEYNEQFF

J: TRBJ1-1
size: .
D: TRBD1
V: TRBV19
DNA: TGTGCCAGCGGACAGGGGGATAACACTGAAGCTTTCTTT
CDR3: CASGQGDNTEAFF

J: TRBJ1-5
size: .
D: TRBD1
V: TRBV6-5
DNA: TGTGCCAGCACCTTCGGACAGGGGGGGAATCAGCCCCAGCATTTT
CDR3: CASTFGQGGNQPQHF

J: TRBJ1-4
size: .
D: .
V: TRBV3-1/TRBV3-2
DNA: TGTGCCAGCAGCCTCACAGGGCTCTCAGCCGAAAAACTGTTTTTT
CDR3: CASSLTGLSAEKLFF

J: TRBJ1-2
size: .
D: TRBD1
V: TRBV7-9
DNA: TGTGCCAGCAGCCCGGTTCGACAGGGTTCTAACTATGGCTACACCTTC
CDR3: CASSPVRQGSNYGYTF

J: TRBJ1-2
size: .
D: .
V: TRBV4-1
DNA: TGCGCCAGCAGCCAAGTACAGGGTTATGGCTACACCTTC
CDR3: CASSQVQGYGYTF

J: TRBJ1-2
size: .
D: .
V: TRBV28
DNA: TGTGCCAGCAGTGCGGTGCATGGCTACACCTTC
CDR3: CASSAVHGYTF

J: TRBJ2-3
size: .
D: .
V: TRBV3-1/TRBV3-2
DNA: TGTGCCAGCAGCCAAGAGGCAGGGAGCACAGATACGCAGTATTTT
CDR3: CASSQEAGSTDTQYF

J: TRBJ1-6
size: .
D: TRBD1
V: TRBV30
DNA: TGTGCCTGGCAACAGGGGGCGCAAGGATCACCCCTCCACTTT
CDR3: CAWQQGAQGSPLHF

J: TRBJ1-5
size: .
D: .
V: TRBV28
DNA: TGTGCCAGCAGCGACAGTTCCTCCAGCAATCAGCCCCAGCATTTT
CDR3: CASSDSSSSNQPQHF

J: TRBJ1-5
size: few
D: .
V: TRBV20-1
DNA: TGCAGTGCTAGTCAGGGTAGCAATCAGCCCCAGCATTTT
CDR3: CSASQGSNQPQHF

J: TRBJ1-5
size: .
D: .
V: TRBV4-1
DNA: TGCGCCAGCAGCCATATCGGACAGTGGAATCAGCCCCAGCATTTT
CDR3: CASSHIGQWNQPQHF

J: TRBJ2-2
size: .
D: .
V: TRBV19
DNA: TGTGCCAGTAGTTCACAGGGAACGAACACCGGGGAGCTGTTTTTT
CDR3: CASSSQGTNTGELFF

J: TRBJ1-2
size: .
D: .
V: TRBV24-1
DNA: TGTGCCACCAGTGGTGGGGCCCCTATTGGCTACACCTTC
CDR3: CATSGGAPIGYTF

J: TRBJ2-1
size: .
D: TRBD1
V: TRBV4-1
DNA: TGCGCCAGCAGCCAAGGAGACAGGGGATCCTACAATGAGCAGTTCTTC
CDR3: CASSQGDRGSYNEQFF

J: TRBJ1-2
size: once
D: .
V: TRBV10-1
DNA: TGCGCCAGCAGTGTCCGGGAAGGCAAGTACTATGGCTACACCTTC
CDR3: CASSVREGKYYGYTF

J: TRBJ2-3
size: .
D: .
V: TRBV6-2/TRBV6-3
DNA: TGTGCCAGCAGTTCCTCTCAGACTAGCACAGATACGCAGTATTTT
CDR3: CASSSSQTSTDTQYF